A single sample is the source of the 5 T cell receptor beta chains below, sequenced in a study of tumor-infiltrating lymphocytes in primary liver carcinoma. The investigators made TCR beta cDNA from 500 ng total RNA, using a constant-region primer. It was through three nested multiplex PCR rounds of slightly modified ARM-PCR that TCR beta libraries arose. It was with TRBV1-TRBV30 forward primers and a C-beta reverse primer that the first two PCR rounds were run, at approximately 10 cycles each. One entry per CDR3 protein results from TCRdb running MiXCR on the multiplex PCR reads. Here the sample spans about 100,000 distinct CDR3 sequences, approximately 71% being singletons. Unsorted bulk tissue, about 17-33 mg of it, served as the source for co-extraction of RNA and DNA. The material sequenced was liver tumor tissue from sampling region 5. Stated subset: tumor region T5, tumor centre. The receptors here all came from a woman aged 60-70 years with primary liver carcinoma and hepatitis B virus infection.

This clonotype occurred many times. This may be a read error, as it is one base from a much larger clone. The V call is TRBV11-2, the J call TRBJ2-7; D ambiguous. This CDR3 is 10 amino acids long. Per germline, CDR1 SGHAT and CDR2 FQNNGV. CDR3 coding DNA: TGTGCCGGCAGCAACTACGAGCAGTACTTC. Its protein product is CAGSNYEQYF.

This clonotype was counted a single time. This chain joins TRBV5-1 and TRBJ1-1; D remains unclear. Germline V CDR1 and CDR2: SGHRS, YFSETQ. The CDR3 is made up of 14 amino acids. The V end was cut by 5 bases, the J end by 1 base, with 12 bases between. The CDR3: CASSLNNRNTEAFF. CDR3 bases: TGCGCCAGCAGTTTAAACAACCGGAACACTGAAGCTTTCTTT.

This clonotype was detected once. The CDR3 nucleotides are TGTGCCAGCAGAATAGGTGACAGGGTTGCAGATACGCAGTATTTT. It yields the protein CASRIGDRVADTQYF. The gene calls are TRBV6-1 and TRBJ2-3, with 7 bases that match TRBD1. The CDR3 consists of 15 residues. CDR1 is MNHNS and CDR2 is SASEGT in the germline V gene. Germline trimming cut 6 bases from V and 4 bases from J; bases unmatched to any gene: 10.

In regard to this clonotype: The germline gene is not matched at one end of the junction; a read error may be the cause. In DNA, the CDR3 is TGTGCAAGCAGTTTAACCGGGACTAGCGGGAATGTGCAGTTCTTC. Translated, it gives CASSLTGTSGNVQFF. The chain has TRBV12-3 or TRBV12-4 and TRBJ2-1; 13 bases line up with TRBD2. The CDR3 covers 15 residues.

Of note for this clonotype: The junction and the germline gene differ at one end; a read error may be behind it. This chain joins TRBV29-1 and TRBJ2-7, with a weak D call TRBD2 (6 bases). This CDR3 is built from 11 residues. Germline V gene data show CDR1 as SQVTM and CDR2 as ANQGSEA. CDR3 protein: CSVGTPYKQCF. In DNA, the CDR3 is TGCAGCGTCGGGACTCCCTACAAGCAGTGCTTC.